Each of the 19 T cell receptor beta chains below was sequenced from the same sample in a study of blood T cell repertoires in COVID-19. Clones were read by immunoSEQ multiplex PCR, and TCRdb kept only the in-frame ones, dropping some. The table includes 70,000 to 95,000 clones, around nine tenths detected once. Sequencing was done on a sample of peripheral blood. Receptors were obtained from a woman in her fifties or sixties in a cohort sampled during active COVID-19.

The count of this clone is one. The J gene is TRBJ2-3, the V gene TRBV27, with TRBD1 matching over 8 bases. The CDR3 is 15 residues long. Germline CDR1 and CDR2: MNHEY and SMNVEV (reference sequence). With 5 bases clipped from V and 2 bases from J, the junction kept 6 bases outside the gene matches. CDR3 coding DNA: TGTGCCAGCAGTGTCGGACAGGGCAACACAGATACGCAGTATTTT. Translated, it gives CASSVGQGNTDTQYF.

The gene calls are TRBV2 and TRBJ2-2, with 7 bases that match TRBD2. With 4 bases clipped from V and 2 bases from J, the junction kept 7 bases outside the gene matches. CDR1 SNHLY and CDR2 FYNNEI come from the germline V gene. The CDR3 is 16 amino acids. The CDR3 DNA reads as TGTGCCAGCAGTGCCGAGACTAGCCTTAACACCGGGGAGCTGTTTTTT. The encoded protein is CASSAETSLNTGELFF.

The chain is built from TRBV3-1 (or the pseudogene TRBV3-2) and TRBJ2-2, with 10 positions matching TRBD2. V gave up 11 bases and J gave up 4 bases; unmatched junction bases: 7. The CDR3 spans 14 residues. The germline gives CDR1 LGHDT, CDR2 YNNKEL (reference sequence). CDR3 sequence (DNA): TGTGCCGCCGCAGCGGGGGGGCGCACCGGGGAGCTGTTTTTT. This sequence encodes CAAAAGGRTGELFF.

The CDR3 nucleotides are TGCGCCAGCAGCTCACAACCGGGACTCTCTCCAGCCCAGTACTTC. This codes for CASSSQPGLSPAQYF. This chain links TRBV5-1 with TRBJ2-5, with D possibly matching TRBD2 (6 bases). The CDR3 consists of 15 residues. Germline assignment: CDR1 SGHRS and CDR2 YFSETQ. V was pared by 3 bases and J by 9 bases, with 21 bases between.

This rearrangement joins TRBV7-2 to TRBJ2-1, with D tentatively TRBD2 (6 bases). CDR1 and CDR2 (germline): SGHTA, FQGNSA. This CDR3 contains 17 residues. V was trimmed by 1 base and J by 3 bases, leaving 16 bases between them. CDR3 sequence reads: CASSLVGGSRGYNEQFF. In DNA form, the CDR3 reads TGTGCCAGCAGCTTAGTTGGGGGGAGTAGGGGCTACAATGAGCAGTTCTTC.

CDR3 nucleotide sequence: TGTGCCAGCAGACAGGGGGCGAGCACAGATACGCAGTATTTT. This gives the protein CASRQGASTDTQYF. This sequence joins TRBV6-4 and TRBJ2-3; TRBD1 matches at 9 bases. This CDR3 is built from 14 residues. Germline V gene data show CDR1 as MRHNA and CDR2 as SNTAGT. The V and J ends lost 6 bases and 0 bases, in that order; junction bases with no gene match: 1.

This chain uses TRBV10-3 with TRBJ1-3, with D perhaps matching TRBD1 (5 bases). Germline CDR1 is ENHRY and CDR2 is SYGVKD. This CDR3 spans 13 amino acids. V was pared by 7 bases and J by 2 bases, with 9 bases between. CDR3 in DNA: TGTGCCATCATCTCAGGGACTGGAAACACCATATATTTT. Translation: CAIISGTGNTIYF.

This sequence joins TRBV5-1 and TRBJ2-1; 7 positions agree with TRBD1. Germline CDR1 reads SGHRS; CDR2 reads YFSETQ. The CDR3 covers 15 residues. Trimming cost V 4 bases and J 0 bases; bases outside gene matches: 4. CDR3 sequence (DNA): TGCGCCAGCAGCCCCGGGGACAGCTCCTACAATGAGCAGTTCTTC. This sequence encodes CASSPGDSSYNEQFF.

This chain uses TRBV28 with TRBJ2-7, with 7 bases fitting TRBD1. The CDR3 is made up of 14 amino acids. J gave up 1 base and V 6 bases, and 6 bases lay outside the gene matches. Germline values: CDR1 MDHEN, CDR2 SYDVKM. The CDR3 coding sequence is TGTGCCAGCAGGACAGGGCAGCCATCCTACGAGCAGTACTTC. Translation gives CASRTGQPSYEQYF.

The chain recombines TRBV7-2 with TRBJ2-5, with D unclear. The CDR3 runs to 15 residues. Germline-derived CDR1 and CDR2 are SGHTA and FQGNSA. V gave up 0 bases and J gave up 0 bases, with 8 bases separating them. The CDR3 reads CASSLAHRHQETQYF. CDR3 sequence (DNA): TGTGCCAGCAGCTTAGCGCACAGACACCAAGAGACCCAGTACTTC.

The V gene is TRBV3-1 (or the pseudogene TRBV3-2), the J gene TRBJ1-2, with D unclear. The ends were cut back, 0 bases at V and 4 bases at J, with 12 bases in the middle. In germline, CDR1 is LGHDT, CDR2 YNNKEL (reference sequence). The CDR3 spans 15 residues. The CDR3 DNA reads as TGTGCCAGCAGCCAAGAAGGAGGGAGTGGCTATGGCTACACCTTC. Translated: CASSQEGGSGYGYTF.

This clone appeared once. The chain recombines TRBV19 with TRBJ1-5, with unresolved D. Deletions cut 5 bases from V and 4 bases from J, with 6 bases between. The CDR3 loop spans 12 amino acids. CDR1 LNHDA and CDR2 SQIVND come from the germline V gene (reference sequence). For the CDR3, the DNA is TGTGCCAGTAGTTTACTGAATCAGCCCCAGCATTTT. The encoded protein is CASSLLNQPQHF.

V usage is TRBV5-1 and J usage is TRBJ2-6; D might be TRBD1 (6 bases). The CDR3 is 18 amino acids. Trimming shortened V by 2 bases and J by 2 bases, and 17 bases separated the two germline ends. From germline, CDR1 is SGHRS and CDR2 YFSETQ. CDR3 coding DNA: TGCGCCAGCAGCTTTATGGGGCGACGGGACACTGGGGCCAACGTCCTGACTTTC. Translated, it gives CASSFMGRRDTGANVLTF.

V usage is TRBV3-1 (or the pseudogene TRBV3-2) and J usage is TRBJ1-4; perhaps TRBD1 as D (6 bases). Germline V gene data show CDR1 as LGHDT and CDR2 as YNNKEL (reference sequence). The CDR3 is 13 residues long. V was trimmed by 5 bases and J by 7 bases, leaving 11 bases between them. The CDR3 protein is CASSSRDTEKLFF. The CDR3 DNA reads TGTGCCAGCAGCTCCCGGGACACTGAAAAACTGTTTTTT.

Notes on this clone: At one boundary the junction diverges from the germline segment, which might be a read error. The V call is TRBV3-1 (or the pseudogene TRBV3-2), the J call TRBJ2-7; possibly TRBD1 for D (5 bases). This CDR3 has 15 residues. The germline V gene has CDR1 LGHDT and CDR2 YNNKEL (reference sequence). CDR3 sequence reads: CASSQDLGAWYGQYF. CDR3 sequence (DNA): TGTGCCAGCAGCCAAGATCTAGGGGCCTGGTACGGGCAGTACTTC.

This clone was recorded only once. The chain joins TRBV29-1 to TRBJ1-1, with 10 nucleotides matching TRBD1. Trimming at V came to 6 bases and at J to 4 bases, leaving 8 bases not matched to a gene. The germline V gene has CDR1 SQVTM and CDR2 ANQGSEA. This CDR3 spans 14 amino acids. Here the CDR3 DNA reads TGCAGCGTCGGGACGACAGGGGGCATCACTGAAGCTTTCTTT. Protein sequence: CSVGTTGGITEAFF. The variable domain in full, with the rest retrieved from reference TRBV29-1 and TRBJ1-1, is SAVISQKPSRDICQRGTSLTIQCQVDSQVTMMFWYRQQPGQSLTLIATANQGSEATYESGFVIDKFPISRPNLTFSTLTVSNMSPEDSSIYLCSVGTTGGITEAFFGQGTRLTVV.

The count of this clone is one. This same CDR3 is encoded by further DNA sequences in the sample. The J gene is TRBJ1-4, the V gene TRBV5-1, with D maybe TRBD1 (5 bases). The germline gives CDR1 SGHRS, CDR2 YFSETQ. Between the trimmed V and J ends, which lost 1 base and 4 bases, there was a span of 8 bases. The CDR3 totals 14 residues. The CDR3 bases are TGCGCCAGCAGCTTGCGGCAGGGTAATGAAAAACTGTTTTTT. Translation gives CASSLRQGNEKLFF.

To note about this clone: The same CDR3 is also encoded by other DNA sequences in this sample. This chain links TRBV12-3 or TRBV12-4 with TRBJ2-7; D is unresolved. This CDR3 spans 13 amino acids. Trimming took 5 bases from V and 0 from J, leaving 8 bases between them. Here the CDR3 reads CASSSPGSYEQYF. The CDR3 region has the DNA TGTGCCAGCAGTAGTCCGGGCTCCTACGAGCAGTACTTC.

The J gene is TRBJ2-7, the V gene TRBV29-1; 11 bases are a match to TRBD2. The CDR3 sequence is 14 residues long. Germline V lookup: CDR1 SQVTM, CDR2 ANQGSEA. With V trimmed by 4 bases and J by 3 bases, 5 bases remained unmatched. In nucleotides, the CDR3 is TGCAGCGTTGCCGGGACTAGCGGACTCTACGAGCAGTACTTC. Translated, it gives CSVAGTSGLYEQYF.